This T cell receptor beta chain emerged from a study of blood T cells in healthy people across ages. Overall study findings and caveats: TCR beta diversity, measured per million T cells, fell in a roughly linear way with age.

Sample-barcoded 5' priming and a J-beta primer mix drove a second PCR of about 7 to 12 cycles. MiXCR was run by TCRdb on the 5' RACE reads, yielding one entry per CDR3 protein. The sample lists just over 800,000 distinct CDR3 sequences; approximately 65% were seen once. This clonotype appeared a few times. The antigen is undetermined. Trimming took 0 bases from V and 7 from J, leaving 16 bases between them. The CDR3 runs to 16 residues. The receptor comes from a young man in good health. Sequencing was performed on blood. The rearrangement links TRBV12-3 or TRBV12-4 to TRBJ2-1; TRBD1 might be the D (5 bases). CDR3: CASSLALTVNKNEQFF. The CDR3 nucleotides are TGTGCCAGCAGTTTAGCGTTGACAGTTAATAAGAATGAGCAGTTCTTC.